The entry below gives a single T cell receptor beta chain sequence along with its context. What this receptor recognizes is not known. Base quality data are lacking; no much larger clone is found one base away. The immunoSEQ Assay, a bias-controlled multiplex PCR, was used to amplify TCRbeta CDR3 regions from genomic DNA. The authors' analysis ran thus. The number of nucleated cells in each sample was estimated by amplification of reference gene primers within the assay. To quantify the absolute abundance of each unique TCRbeta CDR3 rearrangement, sequence reads were collapsed and filtered. Productive Simpson clonality was computed per sample as the square root of Simpson's diversity index over productive rearrangements. The table was pulled from immuneACCESS by TCRdb, which kept in-frame rearrangements only. Such tables lose some clones; where checked, under half of the loss comes from unresolved V genes, and the rest has no known cause. The DNA gave D and trimming, while V, J and clone size come from that table. This sample has over 55,000 clones in its table, and 84% of those were observed once. Around 8% of the sample is in the top ten clones.

CDR1 and CDR2 (LNHDA, SQIVND) derive from the germline V gene (reference sequence). The CDR3 starts with the cysteine, ends with the phenylalanine, and has 13 residues. Only CDR3 DNA is held: 39 bases, read in frame from base 1. The junction shows trimming of 10 bases on V and 8 bases on J, and the gene matches do not reach 10 bases of it. The entry originates in a study of blood T cell repertoires in COVID-19 (dated by TCRdb to about 2020). Some background on the complete study: Samples covering the acute and convalescent phases of COVID-19 were provided by collaborators in the United States, Italy and Spain. Samples came from the ongoing ImmuneRACE study (first 160 participants) plus 1,254 subjects from 6 global collaborators. The repertoires were made available in a free public database intended to serve as a resource for research on the immune response to SARS-CoV-2. The dataset comprised deeply sampled blood TCRbeta repertoires from subjects exposed to, actively infected with, or recovered from COVID-19. A de-identified subject ID, COVID-19 status, age in years and sex were almost always included in the sample metadata. The prospective study material was composed of cDNA or gDNA derived from T cells, B-cell-depleted T cells, or PBMCs. HLA class I and class II types, where available, came from metadata supplied by the sample provider rather than from assay-based typing.

Each collaborating institution followed its own protocols to collect whole blood in K2EDTA tubes. For TCRbeta analysis, collaborators shipped samples in one of three forms: frozen whole blood, isolated PBMCs, or DNA extracted from either of those sample types. The investigation overall reported the following: The amount of clinical and demographic metadata varied by source and participant and was provided uncurated.

The chain employs TRBV19 and TRBJ2-1; a stretch of 8 junction bases matches TRBD1. The TCR originated in a man aged 45-65 years with active COVID-19. What was sequenced was peripheral blood. The CDR3 corresponds to CATSRTGSDEQFF. The nucleotides read TGTGCCACCAGTAGGACAGGGTCAGATGAGCAGTTCTTC.